The 32 T cell receptor beta chains listed next were all sequenced from one sample in a study of T-cell memory formation after mild COVID-19. TCRdb reanalysed the 5' RACE reads using MiXCR and keeps one entry per CDR3 protein. The repertoire holds 560,000 or so distinct CDR3 sequences, with around a sixth as singletons. Specimen: PBMCs or a T cell subset sorted from them (not recorded which). The receptor source for this set is an adult woman who had mild COVID-19 (a few samples of this study predate the infection). Cell type and time point are not known.

This clonotype has more than one count but fewer than ten. The V gene is TRBV20-1, the J gene TRBJ2-3; 10 positions agree with TRBD2. CDR1 is DFQATT, CDR2 SNEGSKA, per germline (reference sequence). The V segment lost 6 bases and the J segment 5 bases; nucleotides outside the gene matches: 11. The CDR3 loop spans 15 amino acids. DNA of the CDR3: TGCAGTGCGCAGGCGGTAGCGGGAGGCCAAGATACGCAGTATTTT. As protein: CSAQAVAGGQDTQYF.

Note on this clonotype: An end of the junction differs from the germline gene, which may be a read error. V gene TRBV27 combines with J gene TRBJ2-1, with TRBD2 matching 8 bases. There are 13 residues in the CDR3. In germline, CDR1 is MNHEY, CDR2 SMNVEV (reference sequence). CDR3 protein: CAIGLASYNEQFF. CDR3 in DNA: TGCGCCATCGGACTAGCCTCCTACAATGAGCAGTTCTTC.

As regards this clonotype: At one end the junction does not follow the germline gene, possibly because of a read error. The chain is built from TRBV7-9 and TRBJ2-5, with D possibly being TRBD1 (6 bases). Germline lookup yields CDR1 SEHNR and CDR2 FQNEAQ (reference sequence). This CDR3 has 16 amino acids. The CDR3 DNA is TGTGCCAGAAGCTTAGGACAGAAGGAGACCCAAGAGACCCAGTACTTC. It encodes CARSLGQKETQETQYF.

In its sample, this clonotype was seen many times. The chain recombines TRBV20-1 with TRBJ2-7; 7 positions agree with TRBD1. Trimming cost V 0 bases and J 3 bases; bases outside gene matches: 8. This CDR3 region has 15 residues. Germline CDR1 and CDR2: DFQATT and SNEGSKA (reference sequence). The CDR3 nucleotides are TGCAGTGCTAGAGATCAAGAGACAGGGTTCTACGAGCAGTACTTC. Protein sequence: CSARDQETGFYEQYF.

The chain is built from TRBV15 and TRBJ1-2; no clear D gene. Germline V gene data show CDR1 as LNHNV and CDR2 as YYDKDF (reference sequence). V lost 2 bases to trimming and J lost 4 bases, with 14 bases between them. The length of the CDR3 is 15 residues. CDR3 sequence: CATSRYDGEGYGYTF. The CDR3 DNA is TGTGCCACCAGCAGATACGACGGGGAGGGCTATGGCTACACCTTC.

The V and J genes are TRBV7-6 and TRBJ2-5; D is perhaps TRBD2 (6 bases). V was pared by 5 bases and J by 5 bases, with 12 bases between. The length of the CDR3 is 13 residues. Germline V gives CDR1 SGHVS, CDR2 FNYEAQ. As DNA, the CDR3 is TGTGCCAGCAGCCCGACTAGTTGGGAGACCCAGTACTTC. Amino acid sequence: CASSPTSWETQYF.

In this sample, this clonotype turned up a few times. The chain employs TRBV12-3 or TRBV12-4 and TRBJ1-5; D is possibly TRBD1 (5 bases). With 5 bases removed from V and 10 bases from J, the gap between germline ends came to 18 bases. The CDR3 consists of 14 residues. The CDR3 is CASSPRQPPSPQHF. CDR3 in DNA: TGTGCCAGCAGTCCGCGACAGCCACCCAGCCCCCAGCATTTT.

The chain carries TRBV20-1 and TRBJ2-6, with no clear D. The CDR3 extends over 15 amino acids. V lost 0 bases to trimming and J lost 2 bases, with 8 bases between them. Germline CDR1 reads DFQATT; CDR2 reads SNEGSKA (reference sequence). The CDR3 region is CSARDLSTGANVLTF. CDR3 in DNA: TGCAGTGCTAGAGATCTAAGTACTGGGGCCAACGTCCTGACTTTC.

This clonotype has just a few counts. The rearrangement uses TRBV7-2 and TRBJ1-3, with TRBD1 as a possible D gene (5 bases). The CDR3 is 18 residues long. The V end lost 1 base, the J end lost 2 bases, and 18 bases lay between the germline ends. Looked up from germline, CDR1 is SGHTA and CDR2 is FQGNSA. The CDR3 coding sequence is TGTGCCAGCAGCTTAGTCTCGCAAGGGGTAGGGGCTGGAAACACCATATATTTT. Its translation: CASSLVSQGVGAGNTIYF.

The V and J genes are TRBV5-1 and TRBJ2-6; 10 bases line up with TRBD1. The CDR3 has 21 amino acids. Trimming at V came to 3 bases and at J to 3 bases, leaving 18 bases not matched to a gene. Germline values: CDR1 SGHRS, CDR2 YFSETQ. CDR3 bases: TGCGCCAGCAGCTCCCAGCTGGGACAGGGGCGAACCCCCAATGGGGCCAACGTCCTGACTTTC. This sequence encodes CASSSQLGQGRTPNGANVLTF.

A word on this clonotype: The germline gene is not matched at one end of the junction; a read error may be the cause. The CDR3 region is CSARERGSCNEQFF. In DNA form, the CDR3 reads TGCAGTGCTAGAGAGCGGGGGTCCTGCAATGAGCAGTTCTTC. V is TRBV20-1 and J is TRBJ2-1, with TRBD2 matching 7 bases. Per germline, CDR1 DFQATT and CDR2 SNEGSKA (reference sequence). The CDR3 length is 14 residues.

This clonotype came up a few times. The chain is built from TRBV14 and TRBJ2-1, with TRBD2 as a possible D gene (5 bases). Trimming left V 1 base short and J 7 bases short, with 20 bases between. The germline gives CDR1 SGHDN, CDR2 FVKESK. The CDR3 totals 17 residues. Here the CDR3 DNA reads TGTGCCAGCAGCCAAGTGCTCGGGGAGTCGATTAGGAATGAGCAGTTCTTC. Protein product: CASSQVLGESIRNEQFF.

There are a few counts of this clonotype. V is TRBV7-2 and J is TRBJ2-2, with D possibly being TRBD2 (5 bases). The CDR3 runs to 18 residues. Looked up from germline, CDR1 is SGHTA and CDR2 is FQGNSA. With 4 bases removed from V and 2 bases from J, the gap between germline ends came to 20 bases. Here the CDR3 DNA reads TGTGCCAGCAGCTCCCGACCGCGGCCTGGGAGTAACACCGGGGAGCTGTTTTTT. Translation: CASSSRPRPGSNTGELFF.

DNA for the CDR3: TGCGCCAGCAGCTTGACCACAAATGAGCAGTTCTTC. Translated: CASSLTTNEQFF. V and J are TRBV5-1 and TRBJ2-1, with D unresolved. Germline V gene sequence: CDR1 SGHRS, CDR2 YFSETQ. This CDR3 has 12 amino acids. V lost 1 base and J lost 7, with 6 bases in between.

This clonotype has more than one count but fewer than ten. The chain employs TRBV7-2 and TRBJ2-2, with D tentatively TRBD1 or TRBD2 (5 bases each). V lost 3 bases, J lost 2 bases, and 13 bases lay in between. There are 16 residues in the CDR3. CDR1 and CDR2 (germline): SGHTA, FQGNSA. CDR3 amino acids: CASSFKGTANTGELFF. Written as DNA, the CDR3 is TGTGCCAGCAGCTTCAAGGGGACGGCCAACACCGGGGAGCTGTTTTTT.

In this sample, this clonotype turned up a few times. The chain employs TRBV20-1 and TRBJ2-7, with 11 bases matching TRBD1. The V gene's germline CDR1 is DFQATT and CDR2 SNEGSKA (reference sequence). The CDR3 totals 16 residues. Trimming at V came to 3 bases and at J to 2 bases, leaving 9 bases not matched to a gene. The CDR3 here is CSARPLGTGGAYEQYF. The CDR3 DNA follows: TGCAGTGCTAGGCCCCTAGGGACAGGGGGAGCCTACGAGCAGTACTTC.

In this sample, this clonotype turned up many times. The chain carries TRBV7-9 and TRBJ2-3; no clear D gene. Germline lookup yields CDR1 SEHNR and CDR2 FQNEAQ (reference sequence). V dropped 1 base and J dropped 3 bases, with 14 bases sitting between them. CDR3 length: 16 amino acids. The chain's CDR3 is CASSLVGGPSTDTQYF. The DNA for the CDR3 is TGTGCCAGCAGCTTAGTTGGCGGCCCCAGTACAGATACGCAGTATTTT. Combining the CDR3 with reference TRBV7-9 and TRBJ2-3 gives the whole variable domain DTGVSQNPRHKITKRGQNVTFRCDPISEHNRLYWYRQTLGQGPEFLTYFQNEAQLEKSRLLSDRFSAERPKGSFSTLEIQRTEQGDSAMYLCASSLVGGPSTDTQYFGPGTRLTVL.

This clonotype was seen a handful of times. The junction does not match germline at one end; this may be a read error. The chain employs TRBV12-3 or TRBV12-4 and TRBJ2-5; possibly TRBD1 or TRBD2 for D (5 bases each). The CDR3 sequence is 14 residues long. The CDR3 DNA is TGTGCCAGCACCAATACGGGACCGCAAGGGACCCAGTACTTC. It translates to CASTNTGPQGTQYF.

The chain recombines TRBV5-1 with TRBJ2-1, with 7 nucleotides matching TRBD1. J gave up 5 bases and V 5 bases, and 7 bases lay outside the gene matches. The CDR3 sequence is 14 residues long. From germline, CDR1 is SGHRS and CDR2 YFSETQ. The CDR3 coding sequence is TGCGCCAGCAGTTCGACAGGGACCAACAATGAGCAGTTCTTC. Residues: CASSSTGTNNEQFF.

This clonotype was seen more than once but under ten times. The J gene is TRBJ2-7, the V gene TRBV24-1; D possibly corresponds to TRBD2 (5 bases). This CDR3 is 15 amino acids long. Germline V CDR1 and CDR2: KGHDR, SFDVKD. V was shortened by 5 bases and J by 4 bases, with 17 bases between the two germline ends. DNA of the CDR3: TGTGCCACCAGTGTTGGGTATGCGGGTCAGTACGAGCAGTACTTC. Translating it yields CATSVGYAGQYEQYF.

The gene calls are TRBV5-1 and TRBJ2-1; 11 nucleotides agree with TRBD2. J was trimmed by 6 bases and V by 3 bases; bases with no gene match: 14. Germline CDR1 is SGHRS and CDR2 is YFSETQ. This CDR3 is built from 18 residues. Here the CDR3 reads CASSSLSIAGGWANEQFF. Here the CDR3 DNA reads TGCGCCAGCAGCTCCCTCAGCATAGCGGGGGGGTGGGCCAATGAGCAGTTCTTC.

The chain uses TRBV2 and TRBJ1-5; unclear D gene. Trimming pared 3 bases from V and 2 bases from J, leaving 17 bases between. CDR1 is SNHLY, CDR2 FYNNEI, per germline. The CDR3 has 17 amino acids. CDR3 residues: CASSDGERKVGNQPQHF. The CDR3 DNA sequence: TGTGCCAGCAGTGACGGGGAAAGAAAGGTTGGCAATCAGCCCCAGCATTTT. Drawing the rest from reference TRBV2 and TRBJ1-5, the complete variable domain is EPEVTQTPSHQVTQMGQEVILRCVPISNHLYFYWYRQILGQKVEFLVSFYNNEISEKSEIFDDQFSVERPDGSNFTLKIRSTKLEDSAMYFCASSDGERKVGNQPQHFGDGTRLSIL.

The chain is built from TRBV4-3 and TRBJ2-2; D is unclear. Germline CDR1 reads LGHNA; CDR2 reads YSLEER. The CDR3 is 16 amino acids. V was clipped by 1 base and J by 7 bases, with 16 bases between them. The CDR3 sequence is CASSQAQAARYGELFF. CDR3 bases: TGCGCCAGCAGCCAAGCCCAGGCAGCGCGATACGGGGAGCTGTTTTTT.

The genes are TRBV4-3 and TRBJ2-1; 7 positions match TRBD1. V shed 0 bases and J 1 base; nucleotides not matched to a gene: 3. This CDR3 is built from 16 residues. Looked up from germline, CDR1 is LGHNA and CDR2 is YSLEER. The CDR3 region has the DNA TGCGCCAGCAGCCAAGAGGCACAGGGGTCCTACAATGAGCAGTTCTTC. Translating gives CASSQEAQGSYNEQFF.

At least ten counts were recorded for this clonotype. The chain is built from TRBV24-1 and TRBJ2-3; no clear D gene. V shed 5 bases and J shed 5 bases, with 4 bases lying between them. CDR3 length: 11 amino acids. CDR1 KGHDR and CDR2 SFDVKD come from the germline V gene. CDR3 sequence: CATSVGDTQYF. CDR3 coding DNA: TGTGCCACCAGTGTGGGAGATACGCAGTATTTT.

This chain uses TRBV5-1 with TRBJ1-4, with D unresolved. Trimming stripped 4 bases from V and 0 bases from J, with 7 bases between. This CDR3 comprises 14 residues. The germline gives CDR1 SGHRS, CDR2 YFSETQ. The CDR3 nucleotides read TGCGCCAGCAGCCGGACGGCAACTAATGAAAAACTGTTTTTT. Its protein product is CASSRTATNEKLFF. The whole variable domain, filled in from reference TRBV5-1 and TRBJ1-4, reads KAGVTQTPRYLIKTRGQQVTLSCSPISGHRSVSWYQQTPGQGLQFLFEYFSETQRNKGNFPGRFSGRQFSNSRSEMNVSTLELGDSALYLCASSRTATNEKLFFGSGTQLSVL.

The CDR3 DNA reads TGTGCCAGCAGCACATCTCGGCAGGGATTGTATGGCTACACCTTC. Protein sequence: CASSTSRQGLYGYTF. This rearrangement joins TRBV7-9 to TRBJ1-2; maybe TRBD1 (5 bases). Trimming shortened V by 5 bases and J by 5 bases, and 18 bases separated the two germline ends. The CDR3 consists of 15 residues. CDR1 and CDR2 from the germline V gene are SEHNR and FQNEAQ (reference sequence).

This clonotype has a handful of counts. In DNA, the CDR3 is TGTGCCAGCAGCTTGTTAGGTTCTAGCACAGATACGCAGTATTTT. Amino acids: CASSLLGSSTDTQYF. This rearrangement joins TRBV7-6 to TRBJ2-3, with D unclear. V lost 3 bases and J lost 0, with 10 bases in between. The CDR3 runs to 15 residues. Germline V gene data show CDR1 as SGHVS and CDR2 as FNYEAQ.

This chain connects TRBV5-1 to TRBJ2-7; unclear D gene. CDR3 length: 14 residues. V was trimmed by 4 bases and J by 5 bases, leaving 16 bases between them. CDR1 and CDR2 from the germline V gene are SGHRS and YFSETQ. CDR3 nucleotide sequence: TGCGCCAGCAGCCTTAGGACGATTCAGGACGAGCAGTACTTC. Its translation is CASSLRTIQDEQYF. The variable domain in full, completed from reference TRBV5-1 and TRBJ2-7, reads KAGVTQTPRYLIKTRGQQVTLSCSPISGHRSVSWYQQTPGQGLQFLFEYFSETQRNKGNFPGRFSGRQFSNSRSEMNVSTLELGDSALYLCASSLRTIQDEQYFGPGTRLTVT.

The genes are TRBV7-9 and TRBJ1-2, with no clear D. V lost 2 bases and J 8 bases, leaving 12 bases between the germline ends. CDR3 length equals 13 residues. CDR1 and CDR2 from the germline V gene are SEHNR and FQNEAQ (reference sequence). CDR3 nucleotides: TGTGCCAGCAGCTTACCTCCAACGGAGGGCTACACCTTC. Protein sequence: CASSLPPTEGYTF.

This clonotype was found many times. The chain joins TRBV5-1 to TRBJ1-1; possible D gene TRBD1, 5 bases. The CDR3 has 12 amino acids. Trimming took 2 bases from V and 4 from J, leaving 6 bases between them. Germline CDR1 SGHRS, CDR2 YFSETQ. The CDR3 sequence is CASSFTGTEAFF. The CDR3 DNA sequence: TGCGCCAGCAGCTTCACAGGCACTGAAGCTTTCTTT. Drawing the rest from reference TRBV5-1 and TRBJ1-1, the complete variable domain is KAGVTQTPRYLIKTRGQQVTLSCSPISGHRSVSWYQQTPGQGLQFLFEYFSETQRNKGNFPGRFSGRQFSNSRSEMNVSTLELGDSALYLCASSFTGTEAFFGQGTRLTVV.

The chain carries TRBV7-3 and TRBJ2-3; either TRBD1 or TRBD2 may supply D (5 bases each). Germline CDR1 SGHTA, CDR2 FQGTGA. This CDR3 has 15 residues. The V end lost 8 bases, the J end lost 5 bases, and 20 bases lay between the germline ends. In nucleotides, the CDR3 is TGTGCCAGCGGGTTCACCGGGACGGGTGGAGATACGCAGTATTTT. It translates to CASGFTGTGGDTQYF.